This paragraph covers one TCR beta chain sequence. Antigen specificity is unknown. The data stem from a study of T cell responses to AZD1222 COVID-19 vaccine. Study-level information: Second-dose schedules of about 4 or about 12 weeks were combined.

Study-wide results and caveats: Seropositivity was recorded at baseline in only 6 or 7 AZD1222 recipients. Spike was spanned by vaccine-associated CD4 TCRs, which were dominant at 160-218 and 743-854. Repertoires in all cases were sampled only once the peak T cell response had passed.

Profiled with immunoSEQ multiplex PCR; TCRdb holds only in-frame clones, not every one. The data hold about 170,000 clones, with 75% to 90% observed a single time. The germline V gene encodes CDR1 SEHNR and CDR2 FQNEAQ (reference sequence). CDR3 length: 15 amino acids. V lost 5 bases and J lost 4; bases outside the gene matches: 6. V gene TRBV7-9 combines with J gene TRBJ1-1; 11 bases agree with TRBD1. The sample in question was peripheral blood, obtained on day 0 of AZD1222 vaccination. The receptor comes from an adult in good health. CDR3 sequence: CASSNGDRGSTEAFF. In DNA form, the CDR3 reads TGTGCCAGCAGCAACGGGGACAGGGGGAGCACTGAAGCTTTCTTT.